A selection of T cell receptor beta chains follows, all from one sample in a study of blood T cell repertoires in COVID-19. The table came from immunoSEQ multiplex PCR; TCRdb's copy has only in-frame clones and leaves some out. This table has approximately 140,000 clones, 80% to 90% appearing once. Material: peripheral blood. The receptors shown here come from a woman in her sixties or seventies with COVID-19, enrolled during active disease. The conserved cysteine and the conserved F or W are not part of the CDR3 here. Each record gives: D gene, V gene, clone size, J gene, CDR3 protein. The D gene is left open where the match is weak. The size field is filled for only some rows; it gives once, few, many or a size class.

D gene: .; V gene: TRBV7-3; clone size: .; J gene: TRBJ2-3; CDR3 protein: ASSLSLGGSTDTQY
D gene: TRBD2; V gene: TRBV29-1; clone size: .; J gene: TRBJ2-3; CDR3 protein: SVDLAGIDTQY
D gene: TRBD2; V gene: TRBV15; clone size: .; J gene: TRBJ2-5; CDR3 protein: ATSARAAGGIQETQY
D gene: TRBD2; V gene: TRBV27; clone size: once; J gene: TRBJ2-5; CDR3 protein: ASSSLPPSGGMLFQETQY
D gene: TRBD1; V gene: TRBV2; clone size: .; J gene: TRBJ1-2; CDR3 protein: ASSAGTGDYGYT
D gene: .; V gene: TRBV2; clone size: .; J gene: TRBJ1-1; CDR3 protein: ASSEAFKGAMNTEAF
D gene: TRBD1; V gene: TRBV5-1; clone size: .; J gene: TRBJ1-1; CDR3 protein: ASSRQGADTEAF
D gene: .; V gene: TRBV11-2; clone size: .; J gene: TRBJ2-3; CDR3 protein: ASSPDPGWATDTQY
D gene: TRBD1; V gene: TRBV7-6; clone size: .; J gene: TRBJ1-3; CDR3 protein: ASSLQTGSISSGNTIY
D gene: TRBD1; V gene: TRBV6-2/TRBV6-3; clone size: .; J gene: TRBJ2-2; CDR3 protein: ASSYAGGEGGELF
D gene: .; V gene: TRBV29-1; clone size: .; J gene: TRBJ1-2; CDR3 protein: SVTGTGNYGYT
D gene: .; V gene: TRBV9; clone size: .; J gene: TRBJ2-2; CDR3 protein: ASSGDTGSYTGELF
D gene: TRBD1; V gene: TRBV10-3; clone size: .; J gene: TRBJ1-2; CDR3 protein: AISNTGDYGYT
D gene: .; V gene: TRBV7-9; clone size: .; J gene: TRBJ1-2; CDR3 protein: ASSLEGGSLYGYT
D gene: .; V gene: TRBV7-9; clone size: .; J gene: TRBJ1-1; CDR3 protein: ASSPPGGGSTEAF
D gene: TRBD1; V gene: TRBV19; clone size: .; J gene: TRBJ1-2; CDR3 protein: ASSIVPRGPDGYT
D gene: TRBD1; V gene: TRBV5-1; clone size: .; J gene: TRBJ1-2; CDR3 protein: ASSLTGAFYGYT
D gene: .; V gene: TRBV27; clone size: .; J gene: TRBJ1-1; CDR3 protein: ASQTGLPNTEAF
D gene: .; V gene: TRBV18; clone size: .; J gene: TRBJ2-5; CDR3 protein: ASSEGVGQETQY
D gene: TRBD1; V gene: TRBV20-1; clone size: .; J gene: TRBJ1-2; CDR3 protein: SASQGAHGYT
D gene: .; V gene: TRBV21-1; clone size: .; J gene: TRBJ1-2; CDR3 protein: ASSKEETPEIYNYGYT
D gene: TRBD1; V gene: TRBV9; clone size: .; J gene: TRBJ2-3; CDR3 protein: ASSVSPGQGAVDTQY
D gene: TRBD1; V gene: TRBV14; clone size: once; J gene: TRBJ1-2; CDR3 protein: ASSQTGTAYGYT
D gene: .; V gene: TRBV7-6; clone size: once; J gene: TRBJ2-1; CDR3 protein: ASSDEQGFDNEQF
D gene: .; V gene: TRBV7-2; clone size: .; J gene: TRBJ1-2; CDR3 protein: ASSYEQGNNYGYT
D gene: TRBD1; V gene: TRBV3-1/TRBV3-2; clone size: .; J gene: TRBJ2-2; CDR3 protein: ASTKEGSTGDWETGELF
D gene: .; V gene: TRBV2; clone size: .; J gene: TRBJ1-1; CDR3 protein: ASSSQGLETEAF
D gene: .; V gene: TRBV5-8; clone size: .; J gene: TRBJ2-1; CDR3 protein: ASSSRATNLEQF
D gene: .; V gene: TRBV5-1; clone size: .; J gene: TRBJ2-2; CDR3 protein: ASSKEGVSHTGELF
D gene: .; V gene: TRBV6-2/TRBV6-3; clone size: few; J gene: TRBJ1-5; CDR3 protein: ASSYSSGNQPQH
D gene: .; V gene: TRBV2; clone size: .; J gene: TRBJ1-5; CDR3 protein: ASRHGGTQGTQH
D gene: TRBD1; V gene: TRBV28; clone size: medium-sized; J gene: TRBJ1-5; CDR3 protein: ASTTTGGAWQPQH
D gene: .; V gene: TRBV6-5; clone size: .; J gene: TRBJ2-5; CDR3 protein: ATHADRTQETQY
D gene: TRBD1; V gene: TRBV6-5; clone size: .; J gene: TRBJ1-5; CDR3 protein: ASGGQGNQPQH
D gene: TRBD1; V gene: TRBV27; clone size: .; J gene: TRBJ2-2; CDR3 protein: ASSRRDRGQSTGELF
D gene: TRBD1; V gene: TRBV5-1; clone size: .; J gene: TRBJ2-3; CDR3 protein: ASSRDSSTDTQY
D gene: TRBD1; V gene: TRBV9; clone size: .; J gene: TRBJ1-1; CDR3 protein: ASSPRTGANTEAF
D gene: TRBD2; V gene: TRBV19; clone size: .; J gene: TRBJ2-2; CDR3 protein: ASSPQTSGAGELF
D gene: .; V gene: TRBV29-1; clone size: .; J gene: TRBJ2-2; CDR3 protein: SVERSDTGELF
D gene: TRBD1; V gene: TRBV3-1/TRBV3-2; clone size: once; J gene: TRBJ1-3; CDR3 protein: ASSVPGQGTGNTIY
D gene: TRBD1; V gene: TRBV30; clone size: .; J gene: TRBJ1-2; CDR3 protein: AWSVRTGNYGYT
D gene: .; V gene: TRBV7-6; clone size: once; J gene: TRBJ1-6; CDR3 protein: ASSLVGRGNSPLH
D gene: TRBD1; V gene: TRBV29-1; clone size: once; J gene: TRBJ1-3; CDR3 protein: SVDGTGDSGNTIY
D gene: TRBD1; V gene: TRBV2; clone size: .; J gene: TRBJ2-5; CDR3 protein: ASRGQLGQETQY
D gene: TRBD1; V gene: TRBV3-1/TRBV3-2; clone size: .; J gene: TRBJ1-5; CDR3 protein: ASQGDHSNQPQH